The sample holds a few counts of the clone carrying this T cell receptor beta chain. Its antigen remains unknown. The data stem from a study of T cells in Graves' hyperthyroidism and ophthalmopathy. Whole-study results and caveats: Onset of ophthalmopathy came a median approximately 6.5 months after the model predicted it.

The TCR beta CDR3 regions underwent amplification using RNA transcripts as the source. During a first-round RT-PCR of the TCR CDR3, the HTBI primer set was used. TCRdb re-analysed the multiplex PCR reads in MiXCR, keeping a single row per CDR3 protein. The top ten clones hold 3.5% to 4% of a sample with approximately 600,000 distinct CDR3 sequences, around 16% of them seen once. This CDR3 is 14 amino acids long. After removal of 4 bases from V and 4 bases from J, the junction contained 4 bases not matched to a gene. In germline, CDR1 is MNHNS, CDR2 SASEGT. Patients counted as stable if ophthalmopathy did not develop within 18 months. This sample holds PBMCs from roughly 10 ml fresh peripheral blood.

The origin of this receptor is a woman aged 25 to 45 with Graves' hyperthyroidism. Source material: blood. This sequence joins TRBV6-1 and TRBJ2-7; 10 bases match TRBD2. The CDR3 sequence: CASSVGTSVYEQYF. DNA of the CDR3: TGTGCCAGCAGTGTCGGGACTAGCGTTTACGAGCAGTACTTC.